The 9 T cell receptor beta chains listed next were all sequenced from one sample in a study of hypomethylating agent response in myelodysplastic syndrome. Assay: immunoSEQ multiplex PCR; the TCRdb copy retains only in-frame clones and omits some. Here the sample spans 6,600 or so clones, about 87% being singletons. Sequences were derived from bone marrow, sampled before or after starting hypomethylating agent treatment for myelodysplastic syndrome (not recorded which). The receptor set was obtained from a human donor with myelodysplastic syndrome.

CDR3 protein: CATTKGGYNEQFF. For the CDR3, the DNA is TGTGCCACTACGAAGGGGGGGTACAATGAGCAGTTCTTC. The chain carries TRBV6-1 and TRBJ2-1, with D possibly matching TRBD2 (7 bases). The CDR3 has 13 amino acids. Germline CDR1 is MNHNS and CDR2 is SASEGT. Trimming removed 10 bases from V and 4 bases from J, with 14 bases in between.

This CDR3 reads CASSKGGPYGYTF. CDR3 DNA sequence: TGTGCCAGCAGCAAAGGGGGGCCCTATGGCTACACCTTC. V is TRBV21-1 and J is TRBJ1-2; whether TRBD1, the table's D call, matches the DNA was not checked. TRBV21-1 is a listed pseudogene. The CDR3 loop spans 13 amino acids.

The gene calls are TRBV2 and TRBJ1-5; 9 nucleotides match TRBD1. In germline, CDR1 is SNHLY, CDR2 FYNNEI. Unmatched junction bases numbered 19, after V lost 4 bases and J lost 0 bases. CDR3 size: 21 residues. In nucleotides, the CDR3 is TGTGCCAGCAGTGGCCTTTTTAGTGGGGGACAGGGAGCTTCTAGCAATCAGCCCCAGCATTTT. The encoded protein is CASSGLFSGGQGASSNQPQHF.

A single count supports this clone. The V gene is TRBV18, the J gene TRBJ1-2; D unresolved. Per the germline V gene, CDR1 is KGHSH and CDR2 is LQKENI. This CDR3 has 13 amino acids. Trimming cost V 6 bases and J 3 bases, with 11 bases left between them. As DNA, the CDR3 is TGTGCCAGCTCTCCCGGCGTAGACTATGGCTACACCTTC. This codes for CASSPGVDYGYTF.

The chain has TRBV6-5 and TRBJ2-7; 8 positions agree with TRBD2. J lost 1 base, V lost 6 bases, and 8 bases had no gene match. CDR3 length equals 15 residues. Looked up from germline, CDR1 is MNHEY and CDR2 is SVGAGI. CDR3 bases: TGTGCCAGCAGACCTTCGGGCGGGGGGTCCTACGAGCAGTACGTC. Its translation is CASRPSGGGSYEQYV.

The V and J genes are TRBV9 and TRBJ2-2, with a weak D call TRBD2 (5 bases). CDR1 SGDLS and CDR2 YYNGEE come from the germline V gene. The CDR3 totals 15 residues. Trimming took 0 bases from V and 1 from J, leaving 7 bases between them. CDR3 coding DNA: TGTGCCAGCAGCGTAGCGGGGTGGAACACCGGGGAGCTGTTTTTT. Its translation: CASSVAGWNTGELFF.

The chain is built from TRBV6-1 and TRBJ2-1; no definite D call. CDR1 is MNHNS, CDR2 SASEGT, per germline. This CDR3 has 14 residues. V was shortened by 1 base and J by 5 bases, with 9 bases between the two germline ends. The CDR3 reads CASSEVLINNEQFF. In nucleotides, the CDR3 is TGTGCCAGCAGTGAAGTTTTGATTAACAATGAGCAGTTCTTC.

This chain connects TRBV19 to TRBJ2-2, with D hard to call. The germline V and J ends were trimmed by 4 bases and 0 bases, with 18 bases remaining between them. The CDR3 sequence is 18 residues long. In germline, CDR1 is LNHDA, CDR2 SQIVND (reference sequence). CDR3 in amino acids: CASSKNGPVQTNTGELFF. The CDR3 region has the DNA TGTGCCAGTAGTAAGAATGGCCCGGTCCAAACGAACACCGGGGAGCTGTTTTTT.

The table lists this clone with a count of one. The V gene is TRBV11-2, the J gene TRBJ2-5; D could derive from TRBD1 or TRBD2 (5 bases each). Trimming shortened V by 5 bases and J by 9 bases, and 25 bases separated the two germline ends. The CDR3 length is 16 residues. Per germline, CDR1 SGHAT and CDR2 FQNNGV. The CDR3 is CASSTYPLALQGPQYF. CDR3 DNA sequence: TGTGCCAGCAGCACCTATCCCCTAGCTCTTCAGGGTCCCCAGTACTTC.